This T cell receptor (beta chain) was recovered during a study of beta chain features in type 1 diabetes. The V end lost 3 bases, the J end lost 6 bases, and 11 bases lay between the germline ends. The V gene's germline CDR1 is GTSNPN and CDR2 SVGIG (reference sequence). The CDR3 is made up of 12 amino acids. Every bit of the isolated RNA underwent reverse transcription, so sequencing read expressed TCRB transcripts. Here immunoSEQ multiplex PCR was the method, and the copy in TCRdb shows in-frame clones only, minus some. The table includes 200,000 to 300,000 clones, under 70% detected once. The sequencing input was naive CD4+ T cells from blood. This clonotype was obtained from a man younger than 45 in good health. This chain connects TRBV30 to TRBJ1-1; D is undetermined. As DNA, the CDR3 is TGTGCCTGGAGGACGAGTGGGCCTGAAGCTTTCTTT. Its protein product is CAWRTSGPEAFF.